In this sample, the clone carrying this T cell receptor beta chain turned up a few times. Its antigen is not known. Germline loops: CDR1 LGHNT, CDR2 FRNRAP. Trimming removed 0 bases from V and 5 bases from J; junction bases left unmatched: 4. This CDR3 is built from 16 residues. PCR was performed a second time for about 6 to 11 cycles using a sample-barcoded 5' primer and a J-beta primer mix. TCRdb reprocessed the 5' RACE reads with MiXCR, giving one entry per CDR3 protein. The sample includes 1.4 million or so distinct CDR3 sequences, 40% to 45% seen only once; the top ten take less than 5%. The sample belongs to a study of blood T cells in healthy people across ages. At the level of the study: About one barcoded beta molecule was captured per two T cells (by template switching).

Whole-study findings and limits: PBMCs were not sorted, which prevented a conclusive comparison of naive versus antigen-experienced cells.

Peripheral blood was drawn, 7.5 to 10 milliliters per donor. PBMCs, at least 6 million per sample, were isolated. The chain carries TRBV12-5 and TRBJ2-3; 11 bases are shared with TRBD2. The sequencing input was blood. This sequence originates from a woman under 30 in good health. The CDR3 coding sequence is TGTGCTAGTGGTTTGGTACTAGCGGGAGAGGGAGATACGCAGTATTTT. Protein product: CASGLVLAGEGDTQYF.